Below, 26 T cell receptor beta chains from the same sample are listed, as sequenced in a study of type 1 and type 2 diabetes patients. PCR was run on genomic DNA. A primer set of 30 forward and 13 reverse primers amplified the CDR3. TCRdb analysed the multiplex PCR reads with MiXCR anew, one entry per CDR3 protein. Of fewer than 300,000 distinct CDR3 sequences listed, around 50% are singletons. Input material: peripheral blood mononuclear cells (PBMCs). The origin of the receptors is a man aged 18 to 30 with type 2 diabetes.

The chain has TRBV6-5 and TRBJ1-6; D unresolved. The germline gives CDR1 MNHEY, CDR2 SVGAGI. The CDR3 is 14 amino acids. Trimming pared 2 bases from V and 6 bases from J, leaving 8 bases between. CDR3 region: CASSYGDPNSPLHF. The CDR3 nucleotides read TGTGCCAGCAGTTACGGGGATCCTAATTCACCCCTCCACTTT.

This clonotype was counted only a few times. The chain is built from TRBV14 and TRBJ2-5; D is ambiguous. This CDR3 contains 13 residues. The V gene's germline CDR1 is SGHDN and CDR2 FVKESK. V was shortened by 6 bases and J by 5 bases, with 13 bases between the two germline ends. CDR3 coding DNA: TGTGCCAGCAGTGAGCTCCTCCGGGAGACCCAGTACTTC. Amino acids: CASSELLRETQYF.

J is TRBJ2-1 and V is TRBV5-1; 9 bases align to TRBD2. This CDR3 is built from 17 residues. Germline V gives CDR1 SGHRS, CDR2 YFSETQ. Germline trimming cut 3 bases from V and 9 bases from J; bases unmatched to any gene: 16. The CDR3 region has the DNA TGCGCCAGCAGCTCCCCAGGTGGCGGGAGGGCCGTTATTGAGCAGTTCTTC. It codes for CASSSPGGGRAVIEQFF. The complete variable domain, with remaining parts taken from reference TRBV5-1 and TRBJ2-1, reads KAGVTQTPRYLIKTRGQQVTLSCSPISGHRSVSWYQQTPGQGLQFLFEYFSETQRNKGNFPGRFSGRQFSNSRSEMNVSTLELGDSALYLCASSSPGGGRAVIEQFFGPGTRLTVL.

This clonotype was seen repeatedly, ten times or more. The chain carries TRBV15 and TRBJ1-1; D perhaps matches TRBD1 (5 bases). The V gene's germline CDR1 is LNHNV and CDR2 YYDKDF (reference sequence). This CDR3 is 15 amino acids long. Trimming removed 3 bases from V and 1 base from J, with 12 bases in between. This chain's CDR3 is CATSSEGIGNTEAFF. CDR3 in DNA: TGTGCCACCAGCAGTGAGGGGATAGGGAACACTGAAGCTTTCTTT.

The CDR3: CASSIARVLGTGGEETQYF. The CDR3 DNA reads TGTGCCAGTAGTATAGCGAGAGTTTTGGGGACAGGGGGCGAAGAGACCCAGTACTTC. The V and J genes are TRBV19 and TRBJ2-5, with 12 bases identical to TRBD1. Germline lookup yields CDR1 LNHDA and CDR2 SQIVND (reference sequence). The V and J ends lost 1 base and 3 bases, in that order; junction bases with no gene match: 12. This CDR3 comprises 19 residues.

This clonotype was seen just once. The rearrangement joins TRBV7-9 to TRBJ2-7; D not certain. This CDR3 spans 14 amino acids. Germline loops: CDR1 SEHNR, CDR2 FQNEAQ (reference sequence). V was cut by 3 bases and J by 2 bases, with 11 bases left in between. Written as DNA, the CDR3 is TGTGCCAGCAGCTTGGCCGGACCGGCCTACGAGCAGTACTTC. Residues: CASSLAGPAYEQYF.

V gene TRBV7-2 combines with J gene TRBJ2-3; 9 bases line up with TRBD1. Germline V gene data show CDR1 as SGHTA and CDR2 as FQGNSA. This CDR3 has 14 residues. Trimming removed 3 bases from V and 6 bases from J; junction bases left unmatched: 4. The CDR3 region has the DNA TGTGCCAGCAGCTTCGACAGGGGGTGGGATACGCAGTATTTT. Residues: CASSFDRGWDTQYF. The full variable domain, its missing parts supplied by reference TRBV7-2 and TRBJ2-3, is GAGVSQSPSNKVTEKGKDVELRCDPISGHTALYWYRQSLGQGLEFLIYFQGNSAPDKSGLPSDRFSAERTGGSVSTLTIQRTQQEDSAVYLCASSFDRGWDTQYFGPGTRLTVL.

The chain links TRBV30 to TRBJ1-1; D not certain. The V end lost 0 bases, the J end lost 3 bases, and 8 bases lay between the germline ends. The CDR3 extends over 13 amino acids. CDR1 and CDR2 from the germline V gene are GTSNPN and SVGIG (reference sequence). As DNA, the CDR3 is TGTGCCTGGAGTGTAGTCGGGGACACTGAAGCTTTCTTT. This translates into CAWSVVGDTEAFF.

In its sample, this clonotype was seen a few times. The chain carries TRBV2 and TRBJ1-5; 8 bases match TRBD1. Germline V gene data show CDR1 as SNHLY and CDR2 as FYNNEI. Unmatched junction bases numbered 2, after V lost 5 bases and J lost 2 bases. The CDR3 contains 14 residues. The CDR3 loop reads CASSWGQGNQPQHF. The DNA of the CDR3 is TGTGCCAGCAGTTGGGGACAGGGCAATCAGCCCCAGCATTTT.

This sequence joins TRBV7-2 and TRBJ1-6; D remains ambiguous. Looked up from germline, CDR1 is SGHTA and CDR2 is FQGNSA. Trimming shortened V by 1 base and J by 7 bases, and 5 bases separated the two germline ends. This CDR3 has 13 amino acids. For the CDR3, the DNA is TGTGCCAGCAGCTTAGGGGTGAATTCACCCCTCCACTTT. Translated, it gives CASSLGVNSPLHF.

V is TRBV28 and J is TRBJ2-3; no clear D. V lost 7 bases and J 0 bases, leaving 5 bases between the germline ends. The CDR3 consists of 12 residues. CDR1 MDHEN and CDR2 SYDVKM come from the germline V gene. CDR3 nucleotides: TGTGCCAGCACGAAGAGCACAGATACGCAGTATTTT. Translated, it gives CASTKSTDTQYF.

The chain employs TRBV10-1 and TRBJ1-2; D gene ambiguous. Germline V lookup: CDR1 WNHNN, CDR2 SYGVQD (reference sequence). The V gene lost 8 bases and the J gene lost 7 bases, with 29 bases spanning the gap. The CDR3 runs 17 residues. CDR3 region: CASGLIGMLRLFGGYTF. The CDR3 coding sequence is TGCGCCAGCGGCCTGATCGGAATGCTCAGGCTTTTTGGTGGCTACACCTTC.

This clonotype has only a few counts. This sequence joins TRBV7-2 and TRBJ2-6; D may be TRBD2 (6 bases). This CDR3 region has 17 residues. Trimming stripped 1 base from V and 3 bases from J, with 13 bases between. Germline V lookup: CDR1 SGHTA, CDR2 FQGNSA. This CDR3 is CASSLVSGVGGANVLTF. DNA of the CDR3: TGTGCCAGCAGCTTAGTATCGGGGGTTGGTGGGGCCAACGTCCTGACTTTC.

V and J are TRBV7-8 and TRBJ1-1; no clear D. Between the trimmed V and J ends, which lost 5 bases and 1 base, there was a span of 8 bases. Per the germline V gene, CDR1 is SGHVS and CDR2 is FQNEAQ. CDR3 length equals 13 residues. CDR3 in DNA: TGTGCCAGCAGCGCACAAGCGAACACTGAAGCTTTCTTT. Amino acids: CASSAQANTEAFF.

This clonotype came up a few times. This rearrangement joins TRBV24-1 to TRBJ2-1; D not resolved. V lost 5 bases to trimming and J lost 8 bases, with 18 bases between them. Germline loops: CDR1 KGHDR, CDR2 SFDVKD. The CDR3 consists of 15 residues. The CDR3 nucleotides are TGTGCCACCAGTGCCGTTCGTGAAACGGGCGATGAGCAGTTCTTC. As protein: CATSAVRETGDEQFF.

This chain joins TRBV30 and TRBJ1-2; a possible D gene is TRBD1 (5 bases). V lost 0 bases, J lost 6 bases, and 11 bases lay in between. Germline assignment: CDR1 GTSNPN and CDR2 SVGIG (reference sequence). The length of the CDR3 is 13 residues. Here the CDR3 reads CAWSVAGFHGYTF. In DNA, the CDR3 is TGTGCCTGGAGTGTGGCAGGGTTCCATGGCTACACCTTC. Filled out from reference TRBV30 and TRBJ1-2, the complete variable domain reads SQTIHQWPATLVQPVGSPLSLECTVEGTSNPNLYWYRQAAGRGLQLLFYSVGIGQISSEVPQNLSASRPQDRQFILSSKKLLLSDSGFYLCAWSVAGFHGYTFGSGTRLTVV.

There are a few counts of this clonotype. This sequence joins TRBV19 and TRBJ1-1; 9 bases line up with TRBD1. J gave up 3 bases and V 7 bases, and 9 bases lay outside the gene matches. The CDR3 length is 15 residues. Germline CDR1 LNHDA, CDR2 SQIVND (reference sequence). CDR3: CASTRNRGLDTEAFF. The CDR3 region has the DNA TGTGCCAGTACTCGGAACAGGGGGCTGGACACTGAAGCTTTCTTT.

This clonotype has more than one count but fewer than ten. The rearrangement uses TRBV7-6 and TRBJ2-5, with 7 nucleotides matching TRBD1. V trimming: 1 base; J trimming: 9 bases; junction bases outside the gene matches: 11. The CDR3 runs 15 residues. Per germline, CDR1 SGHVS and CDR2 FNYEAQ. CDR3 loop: CASSLGPVSTGAQYF. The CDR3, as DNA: TGTGCCAGCAGCTTAGGTCCGGTCAGCACAGGGGCCCAGTACTTC.

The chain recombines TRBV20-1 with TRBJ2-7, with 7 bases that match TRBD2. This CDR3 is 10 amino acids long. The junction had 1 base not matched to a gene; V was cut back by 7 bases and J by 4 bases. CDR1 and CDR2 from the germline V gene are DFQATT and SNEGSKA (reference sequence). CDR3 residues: CSDGGYEQYF. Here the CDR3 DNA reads TGCAGTGACGGGGGGTACGAGCAGTACTTC.

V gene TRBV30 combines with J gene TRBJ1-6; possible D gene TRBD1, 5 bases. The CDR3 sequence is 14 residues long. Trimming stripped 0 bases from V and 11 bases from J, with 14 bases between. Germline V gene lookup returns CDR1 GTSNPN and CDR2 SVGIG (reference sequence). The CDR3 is CAWSVRGSLAPLHF. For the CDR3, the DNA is TGTGCCTGGAGTGTAAGGGGCTCTTTGGCACCCCTCCACTTT.

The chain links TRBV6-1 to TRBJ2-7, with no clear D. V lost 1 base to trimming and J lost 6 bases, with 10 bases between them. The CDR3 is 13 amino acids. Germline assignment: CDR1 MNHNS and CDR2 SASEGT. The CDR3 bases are TGTGCCAGCAGTGAAGTGGGTGGAGCCGAGCAGTACTTC. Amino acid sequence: CASSEVGGAEQYF.

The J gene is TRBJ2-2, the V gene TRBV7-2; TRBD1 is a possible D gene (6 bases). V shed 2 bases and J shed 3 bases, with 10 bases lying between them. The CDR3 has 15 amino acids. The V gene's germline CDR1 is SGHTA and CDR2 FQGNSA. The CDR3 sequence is CASSLIGGHTGELFF. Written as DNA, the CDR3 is TGTGCCAGCAGCTTAATAGGGGGACACACCGGGGAGCTGTTTTTT.

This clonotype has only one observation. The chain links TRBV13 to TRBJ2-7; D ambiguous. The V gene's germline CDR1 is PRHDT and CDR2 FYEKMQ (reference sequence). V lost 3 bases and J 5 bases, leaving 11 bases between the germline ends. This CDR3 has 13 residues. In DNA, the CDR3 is TGTGCCAGCAGCTTTAGGGTTACCCACGAGCAGTACTTC. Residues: CASSFRVTHEQYF. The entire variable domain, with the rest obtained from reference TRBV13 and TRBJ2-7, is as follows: AAGVIQSPRHLIKEKRETATLKCYPIPRHDTVYWYQQGPGQDPQFLISFYEKMQSDKGSIPDRFSAQQFSDYHSELNMSSLELGDSALYFCASSFRVTHEQYFGPGTRLTVT.

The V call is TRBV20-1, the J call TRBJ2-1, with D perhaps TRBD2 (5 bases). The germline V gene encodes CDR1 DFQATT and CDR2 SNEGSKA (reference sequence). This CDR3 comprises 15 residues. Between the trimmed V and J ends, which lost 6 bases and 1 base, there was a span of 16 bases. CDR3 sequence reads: CSATREVASYNEQFF. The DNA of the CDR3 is TGCAGTGCAACCCGGGAAGTCGCATCCTACAATGAGCAGTTCTTC.

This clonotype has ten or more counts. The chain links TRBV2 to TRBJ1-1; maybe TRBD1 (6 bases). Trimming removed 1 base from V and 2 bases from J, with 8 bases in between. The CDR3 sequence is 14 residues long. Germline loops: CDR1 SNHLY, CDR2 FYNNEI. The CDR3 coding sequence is TGTGCCAGCAGTGAAGACAGGGATAACACTGAAGCTTTCTTT. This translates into CASSEDRDNTEAFF. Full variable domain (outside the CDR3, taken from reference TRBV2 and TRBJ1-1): EPEVTQTPSHQVTQMGQEVILRCVPISNHLYFYWYRQILGQKVEFLVSFYNNEISEKSEIFDDQFSVERPDGSNFTLKIRSTKLEDSAMYFCASSEDRDNTEAFFGQGTRLTVV.

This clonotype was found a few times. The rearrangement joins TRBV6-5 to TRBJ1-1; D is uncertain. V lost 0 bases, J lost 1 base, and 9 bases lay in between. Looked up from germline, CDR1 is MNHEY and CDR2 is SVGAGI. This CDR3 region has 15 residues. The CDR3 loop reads CASSYSRPGNTEAFF. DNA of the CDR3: TGTGCCAGCAGTTACTCGCGCCCAGGGAACACTGAAGCTTTCTTT.